This T cell receptor (beta chain) was recovered during a study of blood T cells in healthy people across ages. Regarding the study as a whole: Possibly, changes in expanded clonotypes were confounded because donor CMV status was unknown. PBMCs that were unsorted prevented a conclusive naive versus antigen-experienced comparison.

This clonotype was counted only a few times. Its antigen is unknown. The sample providers were healthy Caucasian people from Russia, aged roughly 6 to 90. The second PCR ran 7 to 11 cycles with a sample-barcoded 5' primer and J-beta primers. Every sample gave at least 3 million paired-end reads containing CDR3. Each CDR3 protein gets one entry after TCRdb re-called the 5' RACE reads with MiXCR. Counted here are 540,000 or so distinct CDR3 sequences, roughly 28% occurring once; the ten biggest clones make up approximately 18%. The source of this sequence is a woman in her 70s in good health. Sequenced sample: blood.

The CDR3 DNA reads TGCAGTGCTAGAAGCCCCAGCACTGGAAACACCATATATTTT. Translating it yields CSARSPSTGNTIYF. The V and J genes are TRBV20-1 and TRBJ1-3; no firm D call. CDR3 length: 14 amino acids. From germline, CDR1 is DFQATT and CDR2 SNEGSKA (reference sequence). Trimming removed 2 bases from V and 2 bases from J, with 10 bases in between.